The rows below give T cell receptor beta chains drawn from one sample of a study of early T cells in non-severe SARS-CoV-2 infection. TCRdb used MiXCR to reprocess the 5' RACE reads, holding one entry per CDR3 protein. The sample yields tens of thousands of distinct CDR3 sequences, 14% to 15% seen once. Sequenced sample: whole blood. These receptors were taken from an adult who was a healthcare worker with PCR-confirmed SARS-CoV-2 infection or an uninfected control (not recorded which). Both conserved end residues are part of each CDR3. D genes are given only for firm matches. Size is omitted from some rows. Given values are once, few, many or a class for expanded clones.

>TRBV7-2|few|.|TRBJ2-1
TGTGCCAGCAGCCGGGGAAGGGTGCCCTACAATGAGCAGTTCTTC
CASSRGRVPYNEQFF
>TRBV20-1|.|TRBD2|TRBJ2-1
TGCAGTGCTACCAAATCACTAGCGGGGGGGCCCGAGTCCTACAATGAGCAGTTCTTC
CSATKSLAGGPESYNEQFF
>TRBV7-2|few|.|TRBJ1-6
TGTGCCAGCAGCGCGACAGATTATAATTCACCCCTCCACTTT
CASSATDYNSPLHF
>TRBV29-1|few|TRBD1|TRBJ2-3
TGCAGCGTTGGCGAAGGGGACAGACTCACAGATACGCAGTATTTT
CSVGEGDRLTDTQYF
>TRBV12-3/TRBV12-4|.|.|TRBJ1-1
TGTGCCAGCGAGAAGGACGGGCTTTATGAAGCTTTCTTT
CASEKDGLYEAFF
>TRBV12-3/TRBV12-4|.|TRBD2|TRBJ2-1
TGTGCCAGCAGTTTAGTAGCGGGGGGTCTATACAATGAGCAGTTCTTC
CASSLVAGGLYNEQFF
>TRBV18|many|TRBD1|TRBJ2-1
TGTGCCAGCTCACCACTGGGACAGGGTAATGAGCAGTTCTTC
CASSPLGQGNEQFF
>TRBV7-6|few|TRBD1|TRBJ1-1
TGTGCCAGCAGCTTAGCGGGGACAGGGGGCACTGAAGCTTTCTTT
CASSLAGTGGTEAFF
>TRBV29-1|few|.|TRBJ2-3
TGCAGCGTCCCACGAAATACGCAGTATTTT
CSVPRNTQYF
>TRBV2|few|TRBD1|TRBJ2-5
TGTGCCAGCAGGGGGCAGGGGGTCGAGGAGACCCAGTACTTC
CASRGQGVEETQYF